The rows below give T cell receptor beta chains drawn from one sample of a study of T cell changes during pregnancy in multiple sclerosis. Clones were sequenced by immunoSEQ multiplex PCR, and TCRdb holds only the in-frame ones, with some missing. The table has 75,000 to 95,000 clones, approximately 89% seen once. The specimen was peripheral blood, collected in the first trimester of pregnancy. The receptors were gathered from a female donor in good health, enrolled as a control in a pregnancy study. The CDR3 runs from the conserved cysteine through the conserved F or W. A D gene is named only where the DNA matches it firmly. Clone size is shown for a subset of rows, as once, few, many or a class of expanded clone.

CDR3 DNA	CDR3 protein	clone size	D gene	V gene	J gene
TGCGCCAGCAGCCTAGGACAGGGCTACACCTTC	CASSLGQGYTF	NA	NA	TRBV5-1	TRBJ1-2
TGTGCCAGCAGCCCCCGGTTAGCGGGATCCTACGAGCAGTACTTC	CASSPRLAGSYEQYF	NA	TRBD2	TRBV7-3	TRBJ2-7
TGCGCCAGCAGCTCGGGCGGGGGTAGCAATCAGCCCCAGCATTTT	CASSSGGGSNQPQHF	once	NA	TRBV5-1	TRBJ1-5
TGTGCCAGCAGCTTAGCGACCGGGACAGGGGTACACGAGCAGTACTTC	CASSLATGTGVHEQYF	NA	TRBD1	TRBV7-8	TRBJ2-7
TGTGCCAGCAGCTTAGCTGGGGGCCAGTATTCACCCCTCCACTTT	CASSLAGGQYSPLHF	once	NA	TRBV7-9	TRBJ1-6
TGTGCCACCCACCACAGGGCCACTGAAGCTTTCTTT	CATHHRATEAFF	NA	NA	TRBV6-6	TRBJ1-1
TGTGCCAGCGCCGTCGGAGGGCTTTTCTCCTCTGGAAACACCATATATTTT	CASAVGGLFSSGNTIYF	NA	NA	TRBV28	TRBJ1-3
TGTGCCAGCAGCCCGGACAGCTACGAGCAGTACTTC	CASSPDSYEQYF	NA	NA	TRBV5-5	TRBJ2-7
TGTGCCAGCAGCTTAGGGACAGGGGAAGAGACCCAGTACTTC	CASSLGTGEETQYF	NA	TRBD1	TRBV13	TRBJ2-5
TGTGCCAGCAGTCATTTTGGGCCTGCCTACGAGCAGTACTTC	CASSHFGPAYEQYF	NA	NA	TRBV11-2	TRBJ2-7
TGTGCCAGCAGCCATTTTCCGCGGGCCACAGATACGCAGTATTTT	CASSHFPRATDTQYF	NA	NA	TRBV11-2	TRBJ2-3
TGTGCCAGCACCCCGAGGGGGAGCACTGAAGCTTTCTTT	CASTPRGSTEAFF	NA	NA	TRBV28	TRBJ1-1
TGTGCCAGTAGTTACGGGGGGGCCGGCTACAATGAGCAGTTCTTC	CASSYGGAGYNEQFF	few	TRBD2	TRBV19	TRBJ2-1
TGTGCCAGCAGTTCATTTAGCGGGGCGAATTCCTACGAGCAGTACTTC	CASSSFSGANSYEQYF	NA	TRBD2	TRBV28	TRBJ2-7
TGTGCCAGCAGATACTCCAGAGGATGGAACACCGGGGAGCTGTTTTTT	CASRYSRGWNTGELFF	NA	NA	TRBV27	TRBJ2-2
TGTGCCAGCAGCGGGACAGGTTTCAATGAGGACGAAAAACTGTTTTTT	CASSGTGFNEDEKLFF	NA	TRBD1	TRBV2	TRBJ1-4
TGCGCCAGCAGCTTCGCAGGAGAAGCTTTCTTT	CASSFAGEAFF	NA	NA	TRBV5-1	TRBJ1-1
TGCAGCGTTGCAGGACAGGGGGACTATGGCTACACCTTC	CSVAGQGDYGYTF	NA	TRBD1	TRBV29-1	TRBJ1-2
TGTGCCAGCAGCCCCGACAGGGTTAGCAATCAGCCCCAGCATTTT	CASSPDRVSNQPQHF	NA	TRBD1	TRBV7-2	TRBJ1-5
TGTGCCACCGTCGGGGGACGGGGTCAGCCCCAGCATTTT	CATVGGRGQPQHF	NA	NA	TRBV6-5	TRBJ1-5
TGCGCCAGCAGCCAGGACTCGAACATCTATGGCTACACCTTC	CASSQDSNIYGYTF	NA	NA	TRBV4-3	TRBJ1-2
TGTGCCAGCAGTTACCCGGGGGGGCCATCCCCGTACTTC	CASSYPGGPSPYF	NA	TRBD2	TRBV6-6	TRBJ2-7
TGTGCCAGCTCACCTACAGGGGAGGACACCATATATTTT	CASSPTGEDTIYF	NA	TRBD1	TRBV18	TRBJ1-3
TGCGCCAGCAGCCAAGTGACTAGCGGGCTCACAGATACGCAGTATTTT	CASSQVTSGLTDTQYF	NA	TRBD2	TRBV4-3	TRBJ2-3
TGCGCCAGCAGTAGGGGGATCCAGGATCAGCCCCAGCATTTT	CASSRGIQDQPQHF	NA	NA	TRBV10-1	TRBJ1-5
TGTGCCAGCAGTGAACAGGCCCACCACGAGCAGTACTTC	CASSEQAHHEQYF	once	NA	TRBV25-1	TRBJ2-7
TGTGCCAGCAGCGTAGCAAGTGCGGACTCCTACGAGCAGTACTTC	CASSVASADSYEQYF	once	NA	TRBV9	TRBJ2-7
TGTGCCTGGAATAGCGGGAGCTCCTACAATGAGCAGTTCTTC	CAWNSGSSYNEQFF	NA	TRBD2	TRBV30	TRBJ2-1
TGTGCCAGCAGAATCGTATCCTACAATGAGCAGTTCTTC	CASRIVSYNEQFF	NA	NA	TRBV28	TRBJ2-1
TGTGCCAGCAGCCCCCCGGACACCTCCTACGAGCAGTACTTC	CASSPPDTSYEQYF	NA	NA	TRBV6-5	TRBJ2-7
TGTGCCAGCAGTTACGCGGGACAGGGGAATGGCTACACCTTC	CASSYAGQGNGYTF	NA	TRBD1	TRBV6-5	TRBJ1-2
TGTGCCACCAGCTTACGCTCCCGGGACAGGGGTTACCTCTATGGCTACACCTTC	CATSLRSRDRGYLYGYTF	NA	TRBD1	TRBV15	TRBJ1-2
TGTGCCAGCAGCTTAGGCGGGGTGACGTTCAATGAGCAGTTCTTC	CASSLGGVTFNEQFF	NA	NA	TRBV7-2	TRBJ2-1
TGTGCCATCAGTGATCTCGGGACAGGGGTCTACGAGCAGTACTTC	CAISDLGTGVYEQYF	NA	TRBD1	TRBV10-3	TRBJ2-7
TGTGCCAGCAGCCGACGAGGAGGGCTAGCGGGGACAGATACGCAGTATTTT	CASSRRGGLAGTDTQYF	once	TRBD2	TRBV4-2	TRBJ2-3
TGTGCCTGGAGTGTTCAAGCGGGGATTACCTACGAGCAGTACTTC	CAWSVQAGITYEQYF	NA	TRBD2	TRBV30	TRBJ2-7
TGTGCCATCAGTGAGCAGCTAGCGGATTTTCTCGATACGCAGTATTTT	CAISEQLADFLDTQYF	NA	TRBD2	TRBV10-3	TRBJ2-3
TGCGCCAGCAGCTCCCAGGGGGCGCAGGGTGAAAAACTGTTTTTT	CASSSQGAQGEKLFF	NA	TRBD1	TRBV5-1	TRBJ1-4
TGTGCCAGCAGCCATACGCAGGGGGGACTGGGCAATGAGCAGTTCTTC	CASSHTQGGLGNEQFF	NA	NA	TRBV4-2	TRBJ2-1
TGTGCCAGCAGCCAAGAGGCGAGGAACTACAATGAGCAGTTCTTC	CASSQEARNYNEQFF	NA	NA	TRBV4-2	TRBJ2-1
TGTGCCAGCAGTTACGGACAGGGAATAAGAAAACTGTTTTTT	CASSYGQGIRKLFF	few	TRBD1	TRBV7-2	TRBJ1-4
TGTGCCAGCTCACCACCGAATGTGGGACAGGGATACAATGAGCAGTTCTTC	CASSPPNVGQGYNEQFF	NA	TRBD1	TRBV18	TRBJ2-1